This T cell receptor (beta chain) was sequenced in a study of T-cell memory formation after mild COVID-19. Whole-study findings and limits: Some responding clones appeared in pre-infection memory, suggesting cross-reactive memory joined. The study found balanced CD4/CD8 in clones contracting day 15 to 85 and a CD4+ lean in later expanders. The CD4+ clones that contracted clustered mainly within CM and EM, and the CD8+ clones concentrated in EMRA.

This clonotype appeared a few times. Antigen unknown. V gave up 6 bases and J gave up 7 bases, with 10 bases separating them. The CDR3 is 11 amino acids. Germline V lookup: CDR1 SQVTM, CDR2 ANQGSEA. TCRdb reanalysed the 5' RACE reads using MiXCR and keeps one entry per CDR3 protein. The data contain roughly 500,000 distinct CDR3 sequences, around 21% of them singletons. The chain is built from TRBV29-1 and TRBJ2-1; D remains ambiguous. The sample comprised PBMCs or a T cell subset sorted from them (not recorded which). The clonotype originates from an adult woman who had mild COVID-19 (a few samples of this study predate the infection). Cell type and time point are not known. The CDR3 bases are TGCAGCGTCAGGCCATCGAATGAGCAGTTCTTC. This codes for CSVRPSNEQFF.